Below, 15 T cell receptor beta chains from the same sample are listed, as sequenced in a study of T cell responses to AZD1222 COVID-19 vaccine. The method was immunoSEQ multiplex PCR; TCRdb's version includes in-frame clones alone and lacks a portion of them. The data contain more than 95,000 clones, roughly 87% of them singletons. Sequencing was performed on peripheral blood, taken on day 0 of AZD1222 vaccination. These receptors originate from an adult in good health.

This CDR3 reads CASTKLVGPDNEQFF. The CDR3 bases are TGTGCCAGCACCAAACTTGTGGGGCCCGACAATGAGCAGTTCTTC. This rearrangement joins TRBV27 to TRBJ2-1; tentative D call: TRBD1 (5 bases). CDR1 and CDR2 from the germline V gene are MNHEY and SMNVEV (reference sequence). The CDR3 is 15 amino acids. Trimming removed 7 bases from V and 5 bases from J, with 18 bases in between.

The chain links TRBV7-6 to TRBJ2-7; 8 bases fit TRBD2. Per the germline V gene, CDR1 is SGHVS and CDR2 is FNYEAQ. Trimming cost V 5 bases and J 0 bases; bases outside gene matches: 6. The CDR3 loop spans 15 amino acids. The DNA of the CDR3 is TGTGCCAGCAGCCCCCGTCTAGCGGGCTCCTACGAGCAGTACTTC. It yields the protein CASSPRLAGSYEQYF.

The chain uses TRBV23-1 and TRBJ2-4; maybe TRBD1 (7 bases). TRBV23-1 is labeled an ORF, and its function is uncertain. V shed 1 base and J shed 6 bases, with 13 bases lying between them. The CDR3 runs 15 residues. CDR3 DNA: TGCGCCAGCAGTCAATACCGCGGGACAGCAAACATTCAGTACTTC. This gives the protein CASSQYRGTANIQYF.

Only a few counts were recorded for this clone. The V call is TRBV6-5, the J call TRBJ2-3, with D possibly matching TRBD1 (6 bases). Looked up from germline, CDR1 is MNHEY and CDR2 is SVGAGI. The V end was cut by 2 bases, the J end by 4 bases, with 13 bases between. The CDR3 sequence is 15 residues long. Here the CDR3 DNA reads TGTGCCAGCAGTTACGGCAGTGGGGGCGCAGATACGCAGTATTTT. Its translation: CASSYGSGGADTQYF.

The CDR3 nucleotides read TGTGCCAGCAGCTTAAGTTCGGGGGTCGGACTATCTGGGGCCAACGTCCTGACTTTC. Protein: CASSLSSGVGLSGANVLTF. V gene TRBV7-3 combines with J gene TRBJ2-6; the D gene is possibly TRBD2 (6 bases). Between the trimmed V and J ends, which lost 1 base and 1 base, there was a span of 17 bases. This CDR3 spans 19 amino acids. Germline loops: CDR1 SGHTA, CDR2 FQGTGA. The variable domain in full, with the rest retrieved from reference TRBV7-3 and TRBJ2-6, is GAGVSQTPSNKVTEKGKYVELRCDPISGHTALYWYRQSLGQGPEFLIYFQGTGAADDSGLPNDRFFAVRPEGSVSTLKIQRTERGDSAVYLCASSLSSGVGLSGANVLTFGAGSRLTVL.

The rearrangement uses TRBV30 and TRBJ2-7; 9 bases are shared with TRBD1. The CDR3 runs to 13 residues. Germline values: CDR1 GTSNPN, CDR2 SVGIG (reference sequence). V lost 2 bases, J lost 5 bases, and 4 bases stayed unmatched. This chain's CDR3 is CAWSPRTGDEQYF. CDR3 DNA: TGTGCCTGGAGTCCTCGGACAGGGGACGAGCAGTACTTC. Full variable domain (outside the CDR3, taken from reference TRBV30 and TRBJ2-7): SQTIHQWPATLVQPVGSPLSLECTVEGTSNPNLYWYRQAAGRGLQLLFYSVGIGQISSEVPQNLSASRPQDRQFILSSKKLLLSDSGFYLCAWSPRTGDEQYFGPGTRLTVT.

This clone appeared a single time. The CDR3 nucleotides are TGCGCCAGCAGCCAAGATGGGAATTCACCCCTCCACTTT. Translated, it gives CASSQDGNSPLHF. This rearrangement joins TRBV4-1 to TRBJ1-6; D call uncertain. The V gene lost 0 bases and the J gene lost 7 bases, with 4 bases spanning the gap. This CDR3 has 13 residues. Per the germline V gene, CDR1 is MGHRA and CDR2 is YSYEKL.

This clone was seen only once. The rearrangement links TRBV24-1 to TRBJ2-6; D remains unclear. The CDR3 has 14 amino acids. In germline, CDR1 is KGHDR, CDR2 SFDVKD. Trimming stripped 3 bases from V and 0 bases from J, with 2 bases between. Here the CDR3 reads CATSDGSGANVLTF. The CDR3 DNA is TGTGCCACCAGTGATGGCTCTGGGGCCAACGTCCTGACTTTC.

This clone turned up a few times. The chain employs TRBV7-9 and TRBJ1-1; perhaps TRBD1 as D (5 bases). Trimming stripped 6 bases from V and 0 bases from J, with 17 bases between. The CDR3 sequence is 16 residues long. The germline gives CDR1 SEHNR, CDR2 FQNEAQ (reference sequence). The CDR3 DNA is TGTGCCAGCAGTTACGTACCCGGGACGGTGAACACTGAAGCTTTCTTT. It is translated as CASSYVPGTVNTEAFF.

The J gene is TRBJ1-1, the V gene TRBV19; the D is unclear. The germline V gene has CDR1 LNHDA and CDR2 SQIVND (reference sequence). V was cut by 1 base and J by 4 bases, with 10 bases left in between. The CDR3 loop spans 14 amino acids. The CDR3 DNA reads as TGTGCCAGTAGTATAGGACCCCCGACCACTGAAGCTTTCTTT. As protein: CASSIGPPTTEAFF.

CDR3 bases: TGTGCCAGCAGCCCTGGGGGACTAGACACCGGGGAGCTGTTTTTT. Protein product: CASSPGGLDTGELFF. This sequence joins TRBV9 and TRBJ2-2, with 8 bases identical to TRBD2. Germline values: CDR1 SGDLS, CDR2 YYNGEE. The junction had 5 bases not matched to a gene; V was cut back by 4 bases and J by 3 bases. This CDR3 has 15 residues.

This rearrangement joins TRBV28 to TRBJ2-7, with D possibly TRBD1 on 6 matching bases. Trimming pared 3 bases from V and 9 bases from J, leaving 15 bases between. Per germline, CDR1 MDHEN and CDR2 SYDVKM. The CDR3 runs 13 residues. This chain's CDR3 is CASSFRQDSRQYF. CDR3 bases: TGTGCCAGCAGTTTTCGCCAGGACAGTCGGCAGTACTTC.

The J gene is TRBJ1-6, the V gene TRBV7-3, with TRBD1 matching over 8 bases. V shed 5 bases and J 8 bases; nucleotides not matched to a gene: 5. Per germline, CDR1 SGHTA and CDR2 FQGTGA. The length of the CDR3 is 14 residues. The CDR3 reads CASSVQGGDSPLHF. In DNA form, the CDR3 reads TGTGCCAGCAGCGTACAGGGGGGGGATTCACCCCTCCACTTT. The full variable domain, completed using reference TRBV7-3 and TRBJ1-6, is GAGVSQTPSNKVTEKGKYVELRCDPISGHTALYWYRQSLGQGPEFLIYFQGTGAADDSGLPNDRFFAVRPEGSVSTLKIQRTERGDSAVYLCASSVQGGDSPLHFGNGTRLTVT.

This clone was counted once. This same CDR3 is encoded by further DNA sequences in the sample. The chain links TRBV9 to TRBJ2-5; either TRBD1 or TRBD2 may fit D (5 bases each). This CDR3 has 12 amino acids. V was trimmed by 0 bases and J by 5 bases, leaving 5 bases between them. The V gene's germline CDR1 is SGDLS and CDR2 YYNGEE. The CDR3 region has the DNA TGTGCCAGCAGCGTAGGGGGGGAGACCCAGTACTTC. Translation: CASSVGGETQYF.

V gene TRBV19 combines with J gene TRBJ1-5; D is uncertain. The CDR3 consists of 11 residues. Trimming stripped 3 bases from V and 9 bases from J, with 6 bases between. Germline lookup yields CDR1 LNHDA and CDR2 SQIVND (reference sequence). The CDR3 loop is CASSIPGPQHF. The CDR3, as DNA: TGTGCCAGTAGTATCCCCGGGCCCCAGCATTTT. Together with reference TRBV19 and TRBJ1-5, the CDR3 gives the full variable domain: DGGITQSPKYLFRKEGQNVTLSCEQNLNHDAMYWYRQDPGQGLRLIYYSQIVNDFQKGDIAEGYSVSREKKESFPLTVTSAQKNPTAFYLCASSIPGPQHFGDGTRLSIL.